This T cell receptor (beta chain) was recovered during a study of post-analysis software for immune sequencing data. Whole-study findings and limits: With F measure, samples from one preparation batch clustered together strongly. Controls significantly exceeded multiple sclerosis patients in normalized Chao1 diversity. Patients had higher frequencies than controls of a few TRBV segments, including TRBV5-6, TRBV5-1 and TRBV20-1.

Points on this clonotype: The antigen is undetermined. No conserved phenylalanine or tryptophan is present at the end of the CDR3, so a read error is the likely explanation.

Included in the TCR beta cDNA libraries were unique molecular identifiers. TCRdb reanalysed the PCR reads using MiXCR and keeps one entry per CDR3 protein. The sample gives fewer than 600,000 distinct CDR3 sequences, approximately 46% of which show up once; around 10% is in the top ten. The CDR3 spans 15 residues. V was clipped by 6 bases and J by 2 bases, with 16 bases between them. Germline CDR1 is SGHTA and CDR2 is FQGNSA. Material for sequencing was blood. The source of this sequence is a girl aged 10 to 17 with multiple sclerosis. The V gene is TRBV7-2, the J gene TRBJ1-2; D gene uncertain. CDR3 sequence: CASRVIRASNYGYTL. CDR3 coding DNA: TGTGCCAGCAGGGTAATAAGGGCCAGCAACTATGGCTACACCTTA.